This TCR beta chain was sequenced for a study of control samples from healthy donors and cancer patients. This table comes from immunoSEQ multiplex PCR, and its TCRdb copy is limited to in-frame clones, with some not included. The sample carries some 98,000 clones, approximately 84% recorded once. This CDR3 is built from 15 residues. CDR1 LGHNA and CDR2 YNFKEQ come from the germline V gene. V lost 1 base and J 7 bases, leaving 17 bases between the germline ends. The source material was PBMCs. The rearrangement uses TRBV4-2 and TRBJ2-7; D might be TRBD1 or TRBD2, each matching 5 bases. The clonotype was recovered from a man between 65 and 85 years old with lung cancer. The CDR3 DNA is TGTGCCAGCAGCCAAGTCGCCGACTCGGGGCGTGAGCAGTACTTC. Encoded protein: CASSQVADSGREQYF.